A selection of T cell receptor beta chains follows, all from one sample in a study of blood T cell repertoires in COVID-19. Some clones are missing from TCRdb's copy, which holds only in-frame ones; the method was immunoSEQ multiplex PCR. The sample has 180,000 or so clones, about four fifths seen once. Sequencing used peripheral blood. The receptors shown here come from a woman in her seventies with acute or convalescent COVID-19. Both conserved end residues are part of each CDR3. Each record gives: D gene, V gene, clone size, J gene, CDR3 DNA, CDR3 protein. The D gene is left open where the match is weak. Size tells how often a clone was seen (once, few, many) or the class of an expanded clone, and some rows leave it out.

D gene: TRBD2
V gene: TRBV6-2/TRBV6-3
clone size: .
J gene: TRBJ2-3
CDR3 DNA: TGTGCCAGCAGTTACTCAACTAGCGGGGGCACAGATACGCAGTATTTT
CDR3 protein: CASSYSTSGGTDTQYF

D gene: TRBD1
V gene: TRBV6-1
clone size: .
J gene: TRBJ2-7
CDR3 DNA: TGTGCCAGCAGTGATAACCGGGACAGAGACTACGAGCAGTACTTC
CDR3 protein: CASSDNRDRDYEQYF

D gene: .
V gene: TRBV11-3
clone size: .
J gene: TRBJ2-1
CDR3 DNA: TGTGCCAGCAGCTTAATTCAGGGCAGGGAGCAGTTCTTC
CDR3 protein: CASSLIQGREQFF

D gene: TRBD1
V gene: TRBV5-1
clone size: .
J gene: TRBJ1-1
CDR3 DNA: TGCGCCAGCAGCTTGGGACAGGGGGCGAGAGAAGCTTTCTTT
CDR3 protein: CASSLGQGAREAFF

D gene: .
V gene: TRBV7-2
clone size: .
J gene: TRBJ1-5
CDR3 DNA: TGTGCCAGCAGCTTCGGGGGGAATCAGCCCCAGCATTTT
CDR3 protein: CASSFGGNQPQHF

D gene: .
V gene: TRBV27
clone size: .
J gene: TRBJ1-2
CDR3 DNA: TGTGCCAGCAGTTTAGGAGCGGACGGCCTTTGGGGTGGCTACACCTTC
CDR3 protein: CASSLGADGLWGGYTF

D gene: .
V gene: TRBV11-2
clone size: few
J gene: TRBJ2-5
CDR3 DNA: TGTGCCAGCAGCGTGGGCCAGCAAGAGACCCAGTACTTC
CDR3 protein: CASSVGQQETQYF

D gene: TRBD2
V gene: TRBV7-2
clone size: .
J gene: TRBJ2-3
CDR3 DNA: TGTGCCAGCAGCTCTGGACTAGCGGGAGAGGCAGATACGCAGTATTTT
CDR3 protein: CASSSGLAGEADTQYF

D gene: TRBD2
V gene: TRBV28
clone size: once
J gene: TRBJ2-7
CDR3 DNA: TGTGCCAGCAGGTCGGGACTAGCGGGAGTCTACGAGCAGTACTTC
CDR3 protein: CASRSGLAGVYEQYF

D gene: .
V gene: TRBV5-5
clone size: .
J gene: TRBJ2-3
CDR3 DNA: TGTGCCAGCAGCTTGGGAGCGTTGAGTTCCACAGATACGCAGTATTTT
CDR3 protein: CASSLGALSSTDTQYF

D gene: TRBD2
V gene: TRBV5-5
clone size: .
J gene: TRBJ2-2
CDR3 DNA: TGTGCCAGCAGTTTCGGACTAGCGGAAGCGAACACCGGGGAGCTGTTTTTT
CDR3 protein: CASSFGLAEANTGELFF

D gene: .
V gene: TRBV11-1
clone size: .
J gene: TRBJ2-3
CDR3 DNA: TGTGCCAGCAGCTTATGGGGCGAAGGAGATACGCAGTATTTT
CDR3 protein: CASSLWGEGDTQYF

D gene: .
V gene: TRBV6-1
clone size: .
J gene: TRBJ1-5
CDR3 DNA: TGTGCCAGCAGTGAGGGCGGGTTTTATAGCAATCAGCCCCAGCATTTT
CDR3 protein: CASSEGGFYSNQPQHF

D gene: .
V gene: TRBV6-2/TRBV6-3
clone size: few
J gene: TRBJ1-2
CDR3 DNA: TGTGCCAGCAGTCACGGGAACTATGGCTACACCTTC
CDR3 protein: CASSHGNYGYTF

D gene: .
V gene: TRBV29-1
clone size: .
J gene: TRBJ1-1
CDR3 DNA: TGCAGCGTCGCTAACGGGGCAGCGGGCACTGAAGCTTTCTTT
CDR3 protein: CSVANGAAGTEAFF

D gene: TRBD1
V gene: TRBV9
clone size: .
J gene: TRBJ2-6
CDR3 DNA: TGTGCCAGCAGCCCTGGACAGGGGAGCTCTGGGGCCAACGTCCTGACTTTC
CDR3 protein: CASSPGQGSSGANVLTF

D gene: TRBD1
V gene: TRBV19
clone size: .
J gene: TRBJ2-5
CDR3 DNA: TGTGCCAGTAGTACTACCGGGACAGTCGGTCCAGAGACCCAGTACTTC
CDR3 protein: CASSTTGTVGPETQYF

D gene: .
V gene: TRBV2
clone size: .
J gene: TRBJ2-3
CDR3 DNA: TGTGCCAGCAGTGAAGGGGGCAGCCCGATAGGTACGCAGTATTTT
CDR3 protein: CASSEGGSPIGTQYF

D gene: .
V gene: TRBV4-2
clone size: .
J gene: TRBJ1-3
CDR3 DNA: TGTGCCAGCAGCCAAGACCCGGGGGGATCGGGGGATGGAAACACCATATATTTT
CDR3 protein: CASSQDPGGSGDGNTIYF